These 19 T cell receptor beta chains came from one sample sequenced in a study of blood T cell repertoires in COVID-19 (dated by TCRdb to the early 2020s). The library was prepared using the immunoSEQ multiplex PCR assay. As stored in TCRdb, this immuneACCESS dataset retains in-frame rearrangements with V and J assigned. A fraction of the clones does not appear; measured against another copy, unresolved V genes explain less than half of the discrepancy, and the remainder lacks a known reason. This sample is represented by 200,000 or so clones; roughly 87% of them were singletons. Over 1.5% of the sample comes from the top ten. Sequencing was performed on peripheral blood. The receptors were gathered from a man between 35 and 55 years old with active or convalescent COVID-19.

V usage is TRBV28 and J usage is TRBJ2-1, with 7 positions matching TRBD1. The CDR3 is 15 residues long. J lost 2 bases, V lost 6 bases, and 7 bases had no gene match. CDR1 is MDHEN, CDR2 SYDVKM, per germline. The DNA for the CDR3 is TGTGCCAGCAGGCGCCGGGACAGCCCCTACAATGAGCAGTTCTTC. Its protein is CASRRRDSPYNEQFF.

The chain is built from TRBV30 and TRBJ2-2; maybe TRBD2 (6 bases). Germline V gene sequence: CDR1 GTSNPN, CDR2 SVGIG (reference sequence). The CDR3 totals 13 residues. The ends were cut back, 3 bases at V and 8 bases at J, with 13 bases in the middle. The DNA of the CDR3 is TGTGCCTGGAGGGGGACTGAGTTAGGGGAGCTGTTTTTT. Protein: CAWRGTELGELFF.

The chain is built from TRBV5-1 and TRBJ2-2; D is perhaps TRBD1 (5 bases). V was trimmed by 0 bases and J by 5 bases, leaving 14 bases between them. Germline V lookup: CDR1 SGHRS, CDR2 YFSETQ. The CDR3 covers 16 residues. The CDR3 nucleotides read TGCGCCAGCAGCTTGGAGCGTGCAGGGCGGACCGGGGAGCTGTTTTTT. As protein: CASSLERAGRTGELFF.

This chain connects TRBV11-2 to TRBJ2-1; 8 bases match TRBD2. The V gene end was trimmed by 7 bases and the J gene end by 8 bases; junction bases not matched to a gene: 7. From germline, CDR1 is SGHAT and CDR2 FQNNGV. The CDR3 sequence is 13 residues long. The chain's CDR3 is CASTATSGYEQFF. The DNA for the CDR3 is TGTGCCAGCACCGCAACTAGCGGCTATGAGCAGTTCTTC.

The rearrangement uses TRBV27 and TRBJ1-3; tentative D call: TRBD1 (6 bases). This CDR3 region has 14 residues. CDR1 and CDR2 (germline): MNHEY, SMNVEV (reference sequence). The V end was cut by 6 bases, the J end by 4 bases, with 13 bases between. The CDR3 reads CASSINRDGNTIYF. CDR3 nucleotides: TGTGCCAGCAGCATAAACAGGGACGGAAACACCATATATTTT.

The rearrangement links TRBV7-8 to TRBJ2-5; perhaps TRBD1 as D (7 bases). V dropped 7 bases and J dropped 4 bases, with 13 bases sitting between them. This CDR3 contains 13 residues. Germline V gene data show CDR1 as SGHVS and CDR2 as FQNEAQ. CDR3 region: CASIRQGGETQYF. CDR3 sequence (DNA): TGTGCCAGCATTCGTCAGGGGGGAGAGACCCAGTACTTC.

Comment on this clone: Germline is not matched at one junction end, which may reflect a read error. This chain links TRBV3-1 (or the pseudogene TRBV3-2) with TRBJ1-2; 12 nucleotides agree with TRBD1. CDR3 size: 11 residues. CDR1 is LGHDT and CDR2 is YNNKEL in the germline V gene (reference sequence). The CDR3 spells CASSQAGQGAF. The CDR3, as DNA: TGTGCCAGCAGCCAAGCGGGACAGGGGGCTTTC.

This chain connects TRBV7-2 to TRBJ2-7; 9 bases line up with TRBD1. The germline V gene has CDR1 SGHTA and CDR2 FQGNSA. The CDR3 is 13 residues long. J was trimmed by 5 bases and V by 8 bases; bases with no gene match: 7. CDR3 bases: TGTGCCAGCCTGAGGGGACAGGGCGACGAGCAGTACTTC. It yields the protein CASLRGQGDEQYF.

The genes are TRBV19 and TRBJ1-1, with D unresolved. CDR1 is LNHDA, CDR2 SQIVND, per germline (reference sequence). Trimming took off 8 bases at V and 4 bases at J, with 17 bases between the two ends. There are 14 residues in the CDR3. The CDR3 nucleotides read TGTGCCAGTCGTGGGTTTATGGGAGGCACTGAAGCTTTCTTT. Amino acids: CASRGFMGGTEAFF.

The chain carries TRBV27 and TRBJ2-1, with TRBD2 matching 11 bases. CDR3 length equals 17 residues. In germline, CDR1 is MNHEY, CDR2 SMNVEV (reference sequence). V shed 4 bases, J shed 9 bases, and the junction held 14 bases outside the gene matches. CDR3 nucleotide sequence: TGTGCCAGCAGTTCCCTGATAGCGGGAGGGTCGACCCTTGAGCAGTTCTTC. This gives the protein CASSSLIAGGSTLEQFF.

The CDR3: CASEQGYGYTF. The CDR3 nucleotides read TGCGCCAGCGAACAGGGCTATGGCTACACCTTC. The genes are TRBV10-1 and TRBJ1-2, with D perhaps matching TRBD1 (6 bases). This CDR3 comprises 11 residues. Deletions cut 8 bases from V and 4 bases from J, with 8 bases between. The germline gives CDR1 WNHNN, CDR2 SYGVQD (reference sequence).

V usage is TRBV2 and J usage is TRBJ2-1; no clear D gene. V lost 6 bases, J lost 4 bases, and 4 bases lay in between. Germline assignment: CDR1 SNHLY and CDR2 FYNNEI. The CDR3 runs to 11 residues. The CDR3 is CASSVYNEQFF. The CDR3 DNA reads TGTGCCAGCAGCGTTTACAATGAGCAGTTCTTC.

V and J are TRBV7-6 and TRBJ1-4; D perhaps matches TRBD1 (6 bases). Germline V gives CDR1 SGHVS, CDR2 FNYEAQ. This CDR3 has 17 amino acids. The V and J ends lost 6 bases and 2 bases respectively, with 19 bases between them. The CDR3 bases are TGTGCCAGCAGTCCGACAGGTGCCTTTTCGACTAATGAAAAACTGTTTTTT. Translation: CASSPTGAFSTNEKLFF.

J is TRBJ1-1 and V is TRBV11-2, with 7 bases identical to TRBD1. The germline V gene encodes CDR1 SGHAT and CDR2 FQNNGV. The CDR3 sequence is 16 residues long. Trimming took 5 bases from V and 1 from J; bases not matched to a gene: 10. CDR3 sequence (DNA): TGTGCCAGCAGCCCAAGGGCGGGACAGCCGAACACTGAAGCTTTCTTT. This sequence encodes CASSPRAGQPNTEAFF.

J is TRBJ1-1 and V is TRBV27; D remains unclear. V was cut by 5 bases and J by 1 base, with 11 bases left in between. Germline loops: CDR1 MNHEY, CDR2 SMNVEV (reference sequence). The CDR3 is 14 amino acids. The CDR3 here is CASSRGLENTEAFF. CDR3 DNA: TGTGCCAGCAGTCGCGGACTGGAGAACACTGAAGCTTTCTTT.

In regard to this clone: This same CDR3 is encoded by further DNA sequences in the sample. The chain uses TRBV5-1 and TRBJ2-7; D unclear. Trimming removed 0 bases from V and 2 bases from J, with 6 bases in between. Germline CDR1 reads SGHRS; CDR2 reads YFSETQ. The CDR3 extends over 13 amino acids. Here the CDR3 DNA reads TGCGCCAGCAGCTTGGGTCGAGCCTACGAGCAGTACTTC. It codes for CASSLGRAYEQYF.

The gene calls are TRBV7-9 and TRBJ1-4; D not resolved. The CDR3 length is 15 residues. V gave up 5 bases and J gave up 5 bases, with 15 bases separating them. Germline CDR1 is SEHNR and CDR2 is FQNEAQ (reference sequence). The CDR3 DNA reads as TGTGCCAGCAGCACCTCCGGGAGAACAAATGAAAAACTGTTTTTT. Translating gives CASSTSGRTNEKLFF.

The chain uses TRBV7-6 and TRBJ1-2; no firm D call. The germline V gene has CDR1 SGHVS and CDR2 FNYEAQ. The CDR3 runs to 17 residues. With 5 bases removed from V and 2 bases from J, the gap between germline ends came to 21 bases. CDR3 nucleotides: TGTGCCAGCAGCCCCCTTCTGGCGGCCAATCCAAACTATGGCTACACCTTC. Its translation: CASSPLLAANPNYGYTF.

The CDR3, as DNA: TGTGCCAGTAGTCGACAGGGAGCTAACTATGGCTACACCTTC. Its translation is CASSRQGANYGYTF. This chain joins TRBV19 and TRBJ1-2; the match to TRBD1 covers 7 bases. Germline values: CDR1 LNHDA, CDR2 SQIVND (reference sequence). J was trimmed by 0 bases and V by 5 bases; bases with no gene match: 3. This CDR3 contains 14 residues.